This T cell receptor beta chain was recorded in a study of blood T cell repertoires in COVID-19. Sequenced by immunoSEQ multiplex PCR; TCRdb stores in-frame clones only, minus some. Counted here are 250,000 to 350,000 clones, 87% occurring once; the ten biggest clones make up roughly 2.3%. Trimming shortened V by 1 base and J by 9 bases, and 14 bases separated the two germline ends. CDR1 is SGHDT, CDR2 YYEEEE, per germline. This CDR3 contains 14 residues. The clonotype originates from a man aged 18 to 29 with active or convalescent COVID-19. The chain has TRBV5-6 and TRBJ1-5, with D perhaps matching TRBD1 (6 bases). Sample: peripheral blood. The CDR3 sequence: CASSLRGAKGPQHF. CDR3 coding DNA: TGTGCCAGCAGCTTGCGGGGGGCCAAGGGGCCCCAGCATTTT.